This TCR beta chain was profiled in a study of PD-1 blockade in classical Hodgkin lymphoma. Every patient experienced relapse after autologous stem cell transplantation, and brentuximab vedotin exposure varied. The germline V and J ends were trimmed by 8 bases and 8 bases, with 24 bases remaining between them. The V gene's germline CDR1 is SNHLY and CDR2 FYNNEI. There are 15 residues in the CDR3. The study's findings and limits: Lower baseline TCR diversity marked trial partial responders and progressors. Significant TCR diversity gains by C4D1 occurred in CD4+ but not CD8+ cells. Those starting nivolumab under 1 year post-ASCT were excluded. Baseline TCR diversity was reportedly lower in newly diagnosed patients than healthy donors.

The assay was immunoSEQ multiplex PCR, and TCRdb's table has in-frame clones only and misses some. Among 30,000 to 35,000 clones listed, roughly 82% were seen once. Notes on this clone: Its matching antigen is unknown.

The sequence came from a human donor with classical Hodgkin lymphoma. The rearrangement uses TRBV2 and TRBJ1-2, with D possibly matching TRBD1 (6 bases). The specimen was peripheral blood mononuclear cells (PBMCs), collected at baseline. In nucleotides, the CDR3 is TGTGCCAGCGGAACCTACGAGGCGGGGGCGCTCGGCTACACCTTC. This sequence encodes CASGTYEAGALGYTF.